Shown below are 18 T cell receptor beta chains from a single sample sequenced in a study of blood T cell repertoires in COVID-19. Repertoires were generated with immunoSEQ multiplex PCR, while TCRdb's copy carries only in-frame clones and drops some. The sample consists of roughly 160,000 clones, roughly 89% of them appearing once. The material sequenced was peripheral blood. The receptor source for this set is a woman aged 55-75 years who had recovered from COVID-19.

This clone was recorded only once. V and J are TRBV11-3 and TRBJ2-7; 7 bases line up with TRBD2. CDR1 and CDR2 (germline): SGHNT, YENEEA. CDR3 length: 14 amino acids. V trimming: 2 bases; J trimming: 1 base; junction bases outside the gene matches: 2. CDR3 sequence (DNA): TGTGCCAGCAGCTTAACGGGGGGATCCTACGAGCAGTACTTC. Its protein is CASSLTGGSYEQYF. Supplemented by reference TRBV11-3 and TRBJ2-7, the full variable domain reads EAGVVQSPRYKIIEKKQPVAFWCNPISGHNTLYWYLQNLGQGPELLIRYENEEAVDDSQLPKDRFSAERLKGVDSTLKIQPAELGDSAVYLCASSLTGGSYEQYFGPGTRLTVT.

The rearrangement links TRBV5-1 to TRBJ1-1; D is possibly TRBD1 (5 bases). CDR1 and CDR2 (germline): SGHRS, YFSETQ. The CDR3 is 13 amino acids. The germline V and J ends were trimmed by 2 bases and 4 bases, with 9 bases remaining between them. In nucleotides, the CDR3 is TGCGCCAGCAGCTTCGGAACAGGCACTGAAGCTTTCTTT. It codes for CASSFGTGTEAFF.

This clone appeared once. Other DNA sequences from this sample encode an identical CDR3 as well. This chain's CDR3 is CASSLAGTGEETQYF. The CDR3 bases are TGCGCCAGCAGCTTGGCGGGTACAGGGGAAGAGACCCAGTACTTC. This chain links TRBV5-1 with TRBJ2-5; 7 positions agree with TRBD1. Germline CDR1 is SGHRS and CDR2 is YFSETQ. The ends lost 0 bases at V and 3 bases at J; junction bases unmatched: 5. The CDR3 consists of 15 residues.

The count of this clone is one. J is TRBJ2-3 and V is TRBV18; weak D call: TRBD2 (6 bases). Trimming pared 3 bases from V and 5 bases from J, leaving 21 bases between. This CDR3 spans 17 amino acids. Germline V gene data show CDR1 as KGHSH and CDR2 as LQKENI. Written as DNA, the CDR3 is TGTGCCAGCTCACCCCCTCAGGGTGGCGGGGCACGAGATACGCAGTATTTT. Translation gives CASSPPQGGGARDTQYF.

CDR3 sequence reads: CASSVTDRGVATNEKLFF. The CDR3, as DNA: TGCGCCAGCAGTGTGACGGACAGGGGCGTTGCAACTAATGAAAAACTGTTTTTT. The genes are TRBV10-1 and TRBJ1-4; 9 nucleotides align to TRBD1. The J segment lost 0 bases and the V segment lost 4 bases, leaving 9 bases of the junction unmatched. CDR3 length: 18 residues. Germline V gene data show CDR1 as WNHNN and CDR2 as SYGVQD (reference sequence).

The V and J genes are TRBV5-1 and TRBJ2-5; 16 bases agree with TRBD2. With 5 bases clipped from V and 5 bases from J, the junction kept 9 bases outside the gene matches. The germline V gene has CDR1 SGHRS and CDR2 YFSETQ. The CDR3 sequence is 17 residues long. CDR3 sequence: CASRSSGLAGGPETQYF. CDR3 sequence (DNA): TGCGCCAGCAGATCTTCGGGACTAGCGGGGGGGCCTGAGACCCAGTACTTC.

Regarding this clone: A read error may account for a junction end that differs from germline. This chain joins TRBV7-7 and TRBJ2-3; 7 bases agree with TRBD2. The CDR3 runs to 15 residues. CDR1 and CDR2 from the germline V gene are SSHAT and FNYEAQ (reference sequence). The CDR3 reads CASSLRGGRTDTQYF. The CDR3 nucleotides read TGTGCTAGCAGCTTACGCGGGGGACGCACAGATACGCAGTATTTT.

This clone was seen more than once but under ten times. The chain couples TRBV11-2 to TRBJ2-5, with a weak D call TRBD1 (6 bases). The V end lost 3 bases, the J end lost 2 bases, and 13 bases lay between the germline ends. The CDR3 has 15 amino acids. CDR1 and CDR2 from the germline V gene are SGHAT and FQNNGV. The CDR3: CASSFQGLLQETQYF. CDR3 coding DNA: TGTGCCAGCAGCTTTCAGGGGCTCCTGCAAGAGACCCAGTACTTC.

This sequence joins TRBV6-5 and TRBJ2-2, with TRBD1 matching over 7 bases. CDR3 length equals 15 residues. Germline trimming cut 6 bases from V and 5 bases from J; bases unmatched to any gene: 9. CDR1 is MNHEY and CDR2 is SVGAGI in the germline V gene. CDR3 in amino acids: CASRRDSSFTGELFF. The CDR3 region has the DNA TGTGCCAGCAGGAGGGACAGCAGCTTTACCGGGGAGCTGTTTTTT.

The CDR3 region is CASWDRGSWAEAFF. The CDR3 coding sequence is TGTGCCAGCTGGGACAGGGGCTCATGGGCTGAAGCTTTCTTT. V usage is TRBV28 and J usage is TRBJ1-1; 10 bases fit TRBD1. CDR1 is MDHEN and CDR2 is SYDVKM in the germline V gene. The CDR3 has 14 amino acids. J gave up 6 bases and V 8 bases, and 9 bases lay outside the gene matches.

This clone was recorded once. V is TRBV4-2 and J is TRBJ1-1, with 7 bases matching TRBD1. J was trimmed by 0 bases and V by 8 bases; bases with no gene match: 9. The CDR3 totals 15 residues. Germline CDR1 LGHNA, CDR2 YNFKEQ. The CDR3 sequence: CASRRQGDMNTEAFF. In DNA, the CDR3 is TGTGCCAGCCGTCGACAGGGTGATATGAACACTGAAGCTTTCTTT.

The V call is TRBV28, the J call TRBJ1-1; D is perhaps TRBD1 (5 bases). CDR3 length: 14 amino acids. Germline lookup yields CDR1 MDHEN and CDR2 SYDVKM. V shed 2 bases and J shed 5 bases, with 12 bases lying between them. In nucleotides, the CDR3 is TGTGCCAGCAGTTTAAGGAGGGGATCTACTGAAGCTTTCTTT. Protein sequence: CASSLRRGSTEAFF.

The chain carries TRBV11-2 and TRBJ2-3; 12 bases are shared with TRBD2. Per the germline V gene, CDR1 is SGHAT and CDR2 is FQNNGV. The CDR3 runs 17 residues. The J segment lost 0 bases and the V segment lost 1 base, leaving 2 bases of the junction unmatched. The CDR3 protein is CASSLGLAGASTDTQYF. The DNA of the CDR3 is TGTGCCAGCAGCTTAGGACTAGCGGGGGCTAGCACAGATACGCAGTATTTT.

CDR3: CASSGTSGGASSTDTQYF. The CDR3 nucleotides read TGTGCCAGCAGCGGGACTAGCGGGGGGGCTAGTAGCACAGATACGCAGTATTTT. The rearrangement joins TRBV9 to TRBJ2-3, with 15 bases matching TRBD2. This CDR3 is 18 amino acids long. Germline CDR1 SGDLS, CDR2 YYNGEE. Trimming removed 3 bases from V and 0 bases from J; junction bases left unmatched: 5.

V is TRBV18 and J is TRBJ2-3, with D possibly TRBD1 on 5 matching bases. Between the trimmed V and J ends, which lost 5 bases and 2 bases, there was a span of 11 bases. The germline gives CDR1 KGHSH, CDR2 LQKENI. This CDR3 comprises 14 residues. This CDR3 reads CASSGASNTDTQYF. CDR3 bases: TGTGCCAGCTCAGGGGCGTCCAACACAGATACGCAGTATTTT.

This chain links TRBV30 with TRBJ1-6, with a tentative D call TRBD1 (5 bases). The CDR3 extends over 13 amino acids. Germline V gene sequence: CDR1 GTSNPN, CDR2 SVGIG (reference sequence). Trimming pared 8 bases from V and 7 bases from J, leaving 15 bases between. The CDR3 protein is CAGEVGENSPLHF. Written as DNA, the CDR3 is TGTGCCGGGGAGGTAGGGGAGAATTCACCCCTCCACTTT.

The V call is TRBV28, the J call TRBJ2-7, with D possibly TRBD2 on 5 matching bases. V was cut by 2 bases and J by 8 bases, with 10 bases left in between. CDR3 length: 12 amino acids. From germline, CDR1 is MDHEN and CDR2 SYDVKM. The CDR3 DNA is TGTGCCAGCAGTTTAAAGGGAGCCCAGCAGTACTTC. This translates into CASSLKGAQQYF.

This clone was recorded once. This chain links TRBV7-6 with TRBJ2-5, with TRBD2 matching 7 bases. Losses at the gene ends were 0 bases for V and 4 bases for J; bases not matched to a gene: 5. Germline assignment: CDR1 SGHVS and CDR2 FNYEAQ. The CDR3 is 15 amino acids. The DNA of the CDR3 is TGTGCCAGCAGCTTAGCGCGAACTAGCGCAGAGACCCAGTACTTC. This sequence encodes CASSLARTSAETQYF.